A single sample gave rise to the 17 T cell receptor beta chains below, sequenced in a study of metastatic and nonmetastatic thyroid tumors. None of the patients had undergone any treatment ahead of thyroid surgery. TCRdb re-processed the PCR reads through MiXCR. Among some 16,000 clones listed, 15% to 18% were seen once. Specimen: blood. The receptors come from a female donor with papillary thyroid cancer or a benign thyroid nodule (not recorded which). Some clones in this sample may be carry-over from other donors' samples.

This clone was observed many times. Written as DNA, the CDR3 is TGTGCCTGTAATTGGGGGGCGAATAATGAAAAACTGTTTTTT. It is translated as CACNWGANNEKLFF. J is TRBJ1-4 and V is TRBV30, with D perhaps TRBD1 (6 bases). Germline V lookup: CDR1 GTSNPN, CDR2 SVGIG (reference sequence). The CDR3 sequence is 14 residues long. Deletions cut 6 bases from V and 4 bases from J, with 15 bases between.

This clone was counted ten times or more. Other DNA sequences in this sample translate to the same CDR3. The chain has TRBV7-9 and TRBJ1-1; unclear D gene. The CDR3 loop spans 13 amino acids. Trimming took off 5 bases at V and 0 bases at J, with 7 bases between the two ends. Germline-derived CDR1 and CDR2 are SEHNR and FQNEAQ (reference sequence). The CDR3 region has the DNA TGTGCCAGCAGCCTCGACATGAACACTGAAGCTTTCTTT. It translates to CASSLDMNTEAFF.

This clone was observed a few times. This may be a read error, as it is one base from a much larger clone. Here the CDR3 omits its conserved ending phenylalanine or tryptophan, so a read error is the likely source. V is TRBV18 and J is TRBJ2-1, with 10 bases identical to TRBD1. The trim removed 2 bases at V and 7 bases at J, leaving 5 bases unmatched. In germline, CDR1 is KGHSH, CDR2 LQKENI. This CDR3 spans 15 amino acids. CDR3 region: CASSPMGQGSNEQFL. The CDR3 nucleotides read TGTGCCAGCTCACCAATGGGACAGGGGTCTAATGAGCAGTTCCTC.

Many counts were recorded for this clone. The rearrangement links TRBV5-1 to TRBJ1-1, with D unclear. Trimming shortened V by 1 base and J by 4 bases, and 14 bases separated the two germline ends. This CDR3 spans 15 amino acids. Germline CDR1 SGHRS, CDR2 YFSETQ. CDR3 nucleotides: TGCGCCAGCAGCTTGTCCGGTGGATGGGGCACTGAAGCTTTCTTT. This codes for CASSLSGGWGTEAFF.

The table lists this clone with many counts. The chain combines TRBV6-4 with TRBJ2-3; D is unclear. This CDR3 has 13 amino acids. Per germline, CDR1 MRHNA and CDR2 SNTAGT. V lost 2 bases to trimming and J lost 3 bases, with 6 bases between them. This chain's CDR3 is CASSDPATDTQYF. Written as DNA, the CDR3 is TGTGCCAGCAGTGACCCTGCAACAGATACGCAGTATTTT.

The table lists this clone with many counts. This sequence joins TRBV10-3 and TRBJ2-1; no clear D. Trimming removed 10 bases at V and 6 bases at J, with 16 bases between. The CDR3 covers 13 residues. Per germline, CDR1 ENHRY and CDR2 SYGVKD. CDR3 bases: TGTGCCACCGAGGTCCTCGCCGGCAATGAGCAGTTCTTC. It translates to CATEVLAGNEQFF.

Relative to its sample, this clone is medium-sized. The J gene is TRBJ1-3, the V gene TRBV6-5; D is undetermined. The CDR3 runs 16 residues. Germline CDR1 and CDR2: MNHEY and SVGAGI. V dropped 2 bases and J dropped 0 bases, with 11 bases sitting between them. For the CDR3, the DNA is TGTGCCAGCAGTTACGCGGGATCGACCTCTGGAAACACCATATATTTT. Translated: CASSYAGSTSGNTIYF.

The chain links TRBV11-2 to TRBJ2-7; 8 bases are shared with TRBD1. CDR3 length: 16 residues. Germline CDR1 SGHAT, CDR2 FQNNGV. V lost 4 bases and J lost 1; bases outside the gene matches: 9. The CDR3 here is CASSSQSWTGSYEQYF. CDR3 bases: TGTGCCAGCAGCTCTCAAAGTTGGACAGGGTCCTACGAGCAGTACTTC.

This clone was seen ten or more times. V is TRBV2 and J is TRBJ2-1; D may be TRBD2 (6 bases). This CDR3 has 13 amino acids. CDR1 SNHLY and CDR2 FYNNEI come from the germline V gene. Trimming took off 4 bases at V and 9 bases at J, with 13 bases between the two ends. CDR3 DNA sequence: TGTGCCAGCAGTGTGGGACTGCAGAGTGAGCAGTTCTTC. Encoded protein: CASSVGLQSEQFF.

By sample fraction, this clone is medium-sized (0.01 to 0.1%). The V call is TRBV6-2 or TRBV6-3, the J call TRBJ2-2, with a tentative D call TRBD1 (5 bases). The germline V and J ends were trimmed by 2 bases and 6 bases, with 10 bases remaining between them. This CDR3 has 14 residues. Germline-derived CDR1 and CDR2 are MNHEY and SVGEGT. The CDR3 bases are TGTGCCAGCAGTTACGGGGCAAGGCCCGGGGAGCTGTTTTTT. Its translation is CASSYGARPGELFF.

The gene calls are TRBV12-3 or TRBV12-4 and TRBJ1-3; D not certain. The CDR3 totals 13 residues. V dropped 3 bases and J dropped 3 bases, with 6 bases sitting between them. This CDR3 is CASSLGDGNTIYF. CDR3 coding DNA: TGTGCCAGCAGTTTGGGAGATGGAAACACCATATATTTT.

This clone was seen a few times. The V gene is TRBV6-1, the J gene TRBJ1-3, with a weak D call TRBD1 (5 bases). The ends were cut back, 2 bases at V and 5 bases at J, with 16 bases in the middle. CDR1 is MNHNS and CDR2 is SASEGT in the germline V gene. CDR3 length equals 16 residues. The CDR3 sequence: CASSEFLGRGRNTIYF. CDR3 sequence (DNA): TGTGCCAGCAGTGAATTTCTAGGACGGGGACGAAACACCATATATTTT.

This clone was seen many times. One base away lies a much larger clone, so this may be a sequencing read error. The rearrangement joins TRBV6-1 to TRBJ2-5; TRBD2 matches at 13 bases. Germline V lookup: CDR1 MNHNS, CDR2 SASEGT. This CDR3 spans 17 amino acids. V shed 8 bases, J shed 1 base, and the junction held 10 bases outside the gene matches. CDR3 nucleotides: TGTGCCAGCCTGTACCCGACTAGCGGGGGGCCCCAAGAGACCCAGTACTTC. It yields the protein CASLYPTSGGPQETQYF.

This clone has just a few counts. This may stem from a read error, because a much larger clone lies one nucleotide away. This is likely a read error, given that the CDR3 carries no conserved phenylalanine or tryptophan at its end. J is TRBJ1-2 and V is TRBV20-1; no reliable D call. CDR1 and CDR2 from the germline V gene are DFQATT and SNEGSKA (reference sequence). V lost 0 bases and J lost 7, with 12 bases in between. This CDR3 spans 13 amino acids. In nucleotides, the CDR3 is TGCAGTGCTAGAGATCGGGGAGCGGGTGGCTACACCTCC. Protein product: CSARDRGAGGYTS.

This clone qualifies as medium-sized. The chain recombines TRBV6-1 with TRBJ2-1; the D gene could be TRBD1 or TRBD2 (5 bases each). The CDR3 extends over 15 amino acids. V was pared by 7 bases and J by 8 bases, with 21 bases between. CDR1 and CDR2 from the germline V gene are MNHNS and SASEGT. CDR3 amino acids: CASTTTAAMIYEQFF. The CDR3 region has the DNA TGTGCCAGCACAACGACAGCGGCCATGATTTATGAGCAGTTCTTC.

For this clone: Different DNA sequences within this sample yield the same CDR3. The chain is built from TRBV6-1 and TRBJ2-7; the D gene is possibly TRBD2 (6 bases). CDR1 is MNHNS and CDR2 is SASEGT in the germline V gene. The CDR3 sequence is 13 residues long. The germline V and J ends were trimmed by 9 bases and 1 base, with 13 bases remaining between them. In DNA, the CDR3 is TGTGCCAGTGGACTGACTAGGTCCTACGAGCAGTACTTC. Translated: CASGLTRSYEQYF.

The genes are TRBV13 and TRBJ1-1, with a possible D match to TRBD1 (5 bases). The CDR3 covers 16 residues. V lost 3 bases and J lost 8, with 22 bases in between. Looked up from germline, CDR1 is PRHDT and CDR2 is FYEKMQ (reference sequence). In DNA, the CDR3 is TGTGCCAGCAGCTTCATCCGCCAGGGTTTCGCCCGAGAAGCTTTCTTT. Encoded protein: CASSFIRQGFAREAFF.